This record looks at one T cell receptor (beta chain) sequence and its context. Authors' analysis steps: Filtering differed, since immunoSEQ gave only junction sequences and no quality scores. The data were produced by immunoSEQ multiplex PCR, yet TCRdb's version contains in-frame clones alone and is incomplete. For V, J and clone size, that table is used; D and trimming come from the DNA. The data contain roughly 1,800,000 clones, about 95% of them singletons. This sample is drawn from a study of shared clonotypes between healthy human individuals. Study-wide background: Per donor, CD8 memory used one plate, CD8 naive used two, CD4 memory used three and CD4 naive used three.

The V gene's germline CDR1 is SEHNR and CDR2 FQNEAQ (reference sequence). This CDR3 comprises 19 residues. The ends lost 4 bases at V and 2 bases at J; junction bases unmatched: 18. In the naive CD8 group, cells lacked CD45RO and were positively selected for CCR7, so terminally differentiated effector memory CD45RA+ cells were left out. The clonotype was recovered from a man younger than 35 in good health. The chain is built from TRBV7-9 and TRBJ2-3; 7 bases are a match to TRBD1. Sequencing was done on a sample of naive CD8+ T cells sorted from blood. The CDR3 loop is CASSSPRIDRAASTDTQYF. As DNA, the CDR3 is TGTGCCAGCAGCTCACCGAGGATAGACAGGGCAGCCTCCACAGATACGCAGTATTTT. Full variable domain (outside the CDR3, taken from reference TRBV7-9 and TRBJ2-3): DTGVSQNPRHKITKRGQNVTFRCDPISEHNRLYWYRQTLGQGPEFLTYFQNEAQLEKSRLLSDRFSAERPKGSFSTLEIQRTEQGDSAMYLCASSSPRIDRAASTDTQYFGPGTRLTVL.